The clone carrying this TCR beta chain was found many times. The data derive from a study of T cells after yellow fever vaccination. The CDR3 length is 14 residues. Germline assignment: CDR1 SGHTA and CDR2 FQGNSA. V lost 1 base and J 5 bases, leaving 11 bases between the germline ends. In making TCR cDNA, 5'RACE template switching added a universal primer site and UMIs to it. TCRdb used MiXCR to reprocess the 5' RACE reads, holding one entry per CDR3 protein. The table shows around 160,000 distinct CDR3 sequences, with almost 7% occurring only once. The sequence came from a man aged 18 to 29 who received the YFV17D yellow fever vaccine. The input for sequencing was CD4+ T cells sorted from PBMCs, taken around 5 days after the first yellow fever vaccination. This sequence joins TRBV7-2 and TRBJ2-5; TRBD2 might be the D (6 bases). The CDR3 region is CASSLGAREETQYF. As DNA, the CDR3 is TGTGCCAGCAGCTTAGGGGCCCGGGAGGAGACCCAGTACTTC.